The rows below give T cell receptor beta chains drawn from one sample of a study of blood T cell repertoires in COVID-19. TCRdb's copy holds only in-frame clones and misses some; the assay was immunoSEQ multiplex PCR. The sample includes around 130,000 clones, over 75% seen only once; the top ten take 10%. The sample was peripheral blood. The origin of the receptors is a man in his 60s with active or convalescent COVID-19. Both conserved end residues are part of each CDR3. D genes are given only for firm matches. Size is omitted from some rows. Given values are once, few, many or a class for expanded clones.

d_call | clone_size | cdr3_length | j_call | v_call | cdr3_nt | cdr3_aa
TRBD1 | . | 14 | TRBJ2-7 | TRBV9 | TGTGCCAGCAGTGGGGGACAGGGGACCTACGAGCAGTACTTC | CASSGGQGTYEQYF
. | . | 12 | TRBJ2-3 | TRBV28 | TGTGCCAGCTATATTCCCCCAGATACGCAGTATTTT | CASYIPPDTQYF
. | . | 17 | TRBJ1-5 | TRBV27 | TGTGCCAGCAGTTTATTACCCCCCGGTAACAGCAATCAGCCCCAGCATTTT | CASSLLPPGNSNQPQHF
TRBD2 | once | 14 | TRBJ2-7 | TRBV27 | TGTGCCAGCAGTTCGCCGGGACTAGCGGGAGAGCAGTACTTC | CASSSPGLAGEQYF
. | . | 15 | TRBJ2-7 | TRBV9 | TGTGCCAGCAGTCCGAACCATGCAGTGGCCTACGAGCAGTACTTC | CASSPNHAVAYEQYF
TRBD2 | . | 15 | TRBJ2-7 | TRBV4-2 | TGTGCCAGCAGCCAAGATCTCGGGGGGTGGTACGAGCAGTACTTC | CASSQDLGGWYEQYF
TRBD1 | few | 15 | TRBJ2-2 | TRBV6-6 | TGTGCCAGCAGGCCCCAGAGGGGGCGGGCCGGGGAGCTGTTTTTT | CASRPQRGRAGELFF
. | once | 14 | TRBJ1-2 | TRBV30 | TGTGCCTGGATTAATAAACAGGGTTCCTATGGCTACACCTTC | CAWINKQGSYGYTF
TRBD1 | . | 16 | TRBJ2-3 | TRBV11-1 | TGTGCCAGCAGCCCAGACAGGGGTTTGTCCACAGATACGCAGTATTTT | CASSPDRGLSTDTQYF
. | . | 14 | TRBJ2-6 | TRBV19 | TGTGCCAGCGGGGTCCAATCTGGGGCCAACGTCCTGACTTTC | CASGVQSGANVLTF
. | . | 15 | TRBJ1-2 | TRBV25-1 | TGTGCCAGCAGCGCCCGGACAGTAGCTAACTATGGCTACACCTTC | CASSARTVANYGYTF
TRBD2 | . | 16 | TRBJ2-7 | TRBV27 | TGTGCCAGCAGTTCCCCCGGGACTAGCGGGACCTACGAGCAGTACTTC | CASSSPGTSGTYEQYF
TRBD1 | . | 15 | TRBJ1-1 | TRBV6-5 | TGTGCCAGCAGTAGACAGGGGGTCATGAACACTGAAGCTTTCTTT | CASSRQGVMNTEAFF
TRBD2 | . | 22 | TRBJ2-1 | TRBV19 | TGTGCCAGTAGTATTACCATCATGACCGGGACTAGCGGGGGAGGATCCTACAATGAGCAGTTCTTC | CASSITIMTGTSGGGSYNEQFF
. | . | 16 | TRBJ2-5 | TRBV28 | TGTGCCAGCAGTTTCCGCCAGGACTATTTAGAAGAGACCCAGTACTTC | CASSFRQDYLEETQYF
. | . | 17 | TRBJ2-5 | TRBV25-1 | TGTGCCAGCAGTGAATATGGGGCAGGCAAATTCCAAGAGACCCAGTACTTC | CASSEYGAGKFQETQYF
TRBD1 | . | 14 | TRBJ2-7 | TRBV18 | TGTGCCAGCTCACCACTCCAGGGGGCGGGTGAGCAGTACTTC | CASSPLQGAGEQYF
. | . | 14 | TRBJ2-1 | TRBV2 | TGTGCCAGCAGGGGGGACTTCTCCTACAATGAGCAGTTCTTC | CASRGDFSYNEQFF
. | . | 14 | TRBJ1-4 | TRBV28 | TGTGCCAGCAGTTTCGGGGGAGGGGGTGAAAAACTGTTTTTT | CASSFGGGGEKLFF
TRBD1 | . | 15 | TRBJ2-5 | TRBV28 | TGTGCCAGCAGCACCGGGACAGGGTACCAAGAGACCCAGTACTTC | CASSTGTGYQETQYF
TRBD2 | . | 19 | TRBJ2-6 | TRBV6-1 | TGTGCCAGCAGTGAATTTTGGGGACTAGCCTACTCTGGGGCCAACGTCCTGACTTTC | CASSEFWGLAYSGANVLTF
. | . | 14 | TRBJ1-4 | TRBV27 | TGTGCCAGCAGATCCGTTGCAACTAATGAAAAACTGTTTTTT | CASRSVATNEKLFF
TRBD1 | once | 14 | TRBJ1-2 | TRBV27 | TGTGCCAGCAGTTTATCCTCGACAGGGATTGGCTACACCTTC | CASSLSSTGIGYTF
TRBD2 | . | 15 | TRBJ2-7 | TRBV5-1 | TGCGCCAGCAGCTCCTCGAGCGGGAGCCGATACGAGCAGTACTTC | CASSSSSGSRYEQYF
TRBD2 | . | 16 | TRBJ2-7 | TRBV14 | TGTGCCAGCAGCCAAGATTGGTGGGAGGGCGCCTACGAGCAGTACTTC | CASSQDWWEGAYEQYF
. | . | 13 | TRBJ2-1 | TRBV28 | TGTGCCAGCAGCATTAGCTCCTACAATGAGCAGTTCTTC | CASSISSYNEQFF
. | . | 12 | TRBJ1-4 | TRBV7-9 | TGTGCCAGCAGCTCCTATAATGAAAAACTGTTTTTT | CASSSYNEKLFF